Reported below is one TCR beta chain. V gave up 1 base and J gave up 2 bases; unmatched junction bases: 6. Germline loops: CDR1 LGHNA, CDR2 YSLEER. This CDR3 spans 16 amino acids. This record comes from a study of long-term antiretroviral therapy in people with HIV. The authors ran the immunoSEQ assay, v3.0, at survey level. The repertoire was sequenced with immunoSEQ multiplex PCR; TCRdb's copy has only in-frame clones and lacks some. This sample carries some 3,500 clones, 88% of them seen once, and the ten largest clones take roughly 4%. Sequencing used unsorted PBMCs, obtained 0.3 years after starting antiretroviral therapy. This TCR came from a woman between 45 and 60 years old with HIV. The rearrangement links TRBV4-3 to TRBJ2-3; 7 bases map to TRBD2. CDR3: CASSQAARGFTDTQYF. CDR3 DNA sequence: TGCGCCAGCAGCCAAGCCGCGCGGGGGTTCACAGATACGCAGTATTTT.